This T cell receptor beta chain was retrieved from a study of response to subunit inactivated influenza vaccine. One entry per CDR3 protein results from TCRdb running MiXCR on the RT-PCR reads. The sample consists of some 570,000 distinct CDR3 sequences, 11% of them appearing once. The same data also contributed to another study, on T cells expressing NK-cell markers. As that report states: It was by 5'RACE template switching with UMIs that TCR beta cDNA was made.

Sequenced material: PBMCs from blood, taken on the day of vaccination. This TCR was recovered from a man aged 45-65 years who received an inactivated influenza vaccine.

CDR3 sequence reads: CASSYGLARDNEQFF. As DNA, the CDR3 is TGCGCCAGCAGCTACGGACTAGCGCGTGACAATGAGCAGTTCTTC. This sequence joins TRBV5-1 and TRBJ2-1; 9 bases match TRBD2. Germline values: CDR1 SGHRS, CDR2 YFSETQ. The CDR3 sequence is 15 residues long. The junction had 6 bases not matched to a gene; V was cut back by 3 bases and J by 5 bases.